The source of this T cell receptor (beta chain) is a study of blood T cell repertoires in COVID-19. This CDR3 spans 15 amino acids. Looked up from germline, CDR1 is SGHRS and CDR2 is YFSETQ. The germline V and J ends were trimmed by 0 bases and 5 bases, with 11 bases remaining between them. TCRdb's copy holds only in-frame clones and misses some; the assay was immunoSEQ multiplex PCR. The table includes fewer than 150,000 clones, around 83% detected once. For recovered donors of Cohort 3, there were two negative PCRs, clearance, or symptom resolution. This clonotype originated in a young man who had recovered from COVID-19. The rearrangement uses TRBV5-1 and TRBJ1-4, with a tentative D call TRBD1 (6 bases). The sequencing sample was made of PBMCs or T cells enriched from blood (not recorded which). DNA for the CDR3: TGCGCCAGCAGCTTGGGGATACAGGGAAATGAAAAACTGTTTTTT. It yields the protein CASSLGIQGNEKLFF.